The T cell receptor (beta chain) under discussion was sequenced for a study of identical twins. All of the donors were Caucasians in good health. One entry per CDR3 protein, called by TCRdb with MiXCR from the 5' RACE reads. Of about 240,000 distinct CDR3 sequences in the sample, 10% to 15% were seen once. The CDR3 is 15 residues long. After removal of 1 base from V and 16 bases from J, the junction contained 14 bases not matched to a gene. From germline, CDR1 is SGHTA and CDR2 FQGNSA. Overall study findings and caveats: Sharing of beta out-of-frame sequences by twins showed a weaker excess. There were fewer insertions in abundant cord blood beta clonotypes, but memory repertoires showed no such pattern.

On this clonotype itself: Its antigen is not known.

These same data were also listed under a study on yellow fever vaccine responses in identical twins.

Sample: memory (CD45RO+) T cells sorted from blood. The clonotype comes from a woman younger than 30 in good health. The rearrangement joins TRBV7-2 to TRBJ2-1; 9 bases match TRBD2. The CDR3 nucleotides are TGTGCCAGCAGCTTAGGTACCGGGGGCGGGAGGGCCCGATTCTTC. Residues: CASSLGTGGGRARFF.